These 12 T cell receptor beta chains were all obtained from the same sample, sequenced in a study of OX40 agonist ivuxolimab in advanced cancers. Only in-frame clones appear in the TCRdb table, and some are missing; sequencing was by immunoSEQ multiplex PCR. The sample has some 50,000 clones, around nine tenths seen once. Sequencing was performed on CD4+ or CD8+ T cells sorted from blood, taken in a trial of the OX40 agonist ivuxolimab. These receptors all stem from an adult with an advanced solid tumor such as melanoma, head and neck, liver or kidney cancer.

The gene calls are TRBV4-1 and TRBJ2-7; D perhaps matches TRBD1 (5 bases). The J call is uncertain, as TRBJ2-5 better fits the DNA end. CDR1 is MGHRA and CDR2 is YSYEKL in the germline V gene. This CDR3 spans 14 amino acids. The CDR3 protein is CASSPTAFGETQYF. Written as DNA, the CDR3 is TGCGCCAGCAGCCCGACAGCCTTCGGGGAGACCCAGTACTTC.

The chain combines TRBV30 with TRBJ2-3; 10 bases line up with TRBD2. CDR1 GTSNPN and CDR2 SVGIG come from the germline V gene (reference sequence). The CDR3 length is 19 residues. The trim removed 5 bases at V and 5 bases at J, leaving 22 bases unmatched. The CDR3 reads CAWQKWLQGLAGARDTQYF. The CDR3 nucleotides read TGTGCCTGGCAGAAATGGCTCCAAGGCCTAGCGGGAGCCAGAGATACGCAGTATTTT.

The rearrangement links TRBV7-6 to TRBJ2-5, with TRBD1 matching over 7 bases. Germline CDR1 SGHVS, CDR2 FNYEAQ. The CDR3 loop spans 15 amino acids. V trimming: 1 base; J trimming: 0 bases; junction bases outside the gene matches: 2. CDR3 coding DNA: TGTGCCAGCAGCTTAGAGGGGACAGACCAAGAGACCCAGTACTTC. Translation: CASSLEGTDQETQYF.

The chain couples TRBV7-3 to TRBJ2-2; 12 positions agree with TRBD2. The CDR3 has 16 amino acids. V gave up 4 bases and J gave up 4 bases; unmatched junction bases: 4. The V gene's germline CDR1 is SGHTA and CDR2 FQGTGA. The CDR3 sequence: CASSSGLAGGTGELFF. The CDR3 region has the DNA TGTGCCAGCAGCTCGGGACTAGCGGGTGGCACCGGGGAGCTGTTTTTT.

There are a few counts of this clone. This rearrangement joins TRBV27 to TRBJ1-4; TRBD1 aligns across 9 bases. Germline values: CDR1 MNHEY, CDR2 SMNVEV (reference sequence). There are 14 residues in the CDR3. V lost 4 bases to trimming and J lost 8 bases; unmatched junction nucleotides: 5. CDR3 bases: TGTGCCAGCAGTTCGACAGGGGGTCGGGAAAAACTGTTTTTT. Its translation is CASSSTGGREKLFF.

The genes are TRBV13 and TRBJ2-3; D gene unclear. This CDR3 has 14 residues. The germline V and J ends were trimmed by 2 bases and 4 bases, with 10 bases remaining between them. CDR1 is PRHDT, CDR2 FYEKMQ, per germline (reference sequence). Here the CDR3 reads CASSLKRRADTQYF. For the CDR3, the DNA is TGTGCCAGCAGCTTAAAACGACGTGCAGATACGCAGTATTTT.

The chain is built from TRBV6-5 and TRBJ2-2, with 10 bases that match TRBD2. The V and J ends lost 4 bases and 5 bases, in that order; junction bases with no gene match: 1. Germline CDR1 MNHEY, CDR2 SVGAGI. This CDR3 has 14 residues. The CDR3: CASSSGLATGELFF. The DNA of the CDR3 is TGTGCCAGCAGTTCGGGACTAGCGACCGGGGAGCTGTTTTTT.

Here the CDR3 DNA reads TGCGCCAGCAGCCTTAGGTTGGGGAAGTTCGACGAGCAGTACTTC. Its protein is CASSLRLGKFDEQYF. The V call is TRBV5-1, the J call TRBJ2-7; D not resolved. V was clipped by 4 bases and J by 5 bases, with 19 bases between them. Germline-derived CDR1 and CDR2 are SGHRS and YFSETQ. The CDR3 length is 15 residues.

The chain joins TRBV9 to TRBJ2-2; unclear D gene. V shed 0 bases and J shed 2 bases, with 5 bases lying between them. Germline lookup yields CDR1 SGDLS and CDR2 YYNGEE. CDR3 length: 14 residues. The CDR3 coding sequence is TGTGCCAGCAGCGTAGTCGCTAACACCGGGGAGCTGTTTTTT. Protein sequence: CASSVVANTGELFF.

Points on this clone: The junction shows a germline mismatch at one end, possibly a read error. The chain recombines TRBV19 with TRBJ1-1, with D uncertain. The CDR3 is made up of 14 amino acids. Germline CDR1 LNHDA, CDR2 SQIVND (reference sequence). CDR3: CASSVERGNTEAFF. In DNA, the CDR3 is TGTGCCAGTAGTGTAGAACGAGGGAACACTGAAGCTTTCTTT.

The genes are TRBV2 and TRBJ2-7, with TRBD1 matching over 8 bases. CDR3 length equals 14 residues. V trimming: 4 bases; J trimming: 4 bases; junction bases outside the gene matches: 6. Germline loops: CDR1 SNHLY, CDR2 FYNNEI. The CDR3 protein is CASSGTGITYEQYF. CDR3 DNA sequence: TGTGCCAGCAGTGGGACAGGGATCACTTACGAGCAGTACTTC.

The gene calls are TRBV11-2 and TRBJ2-1, with 13 nucleotides matching TRBD2. Per the germline V gene, CDR1 is SGHAT and CDR2 is FQNNGV. CDR3 length: 17 amino acids. The V gene end was trimmed by 5 bases and the J gene end by 1 base; junction bases not matched to a gene: 5. The CDR3 loop reads CASSNGLAGESYNEQFF. The DNA of the CDR3 is TGTGCCAGCAGCAACGGACTAGCGGGAGAATCCTACAATGAGCAGTTCTTC.